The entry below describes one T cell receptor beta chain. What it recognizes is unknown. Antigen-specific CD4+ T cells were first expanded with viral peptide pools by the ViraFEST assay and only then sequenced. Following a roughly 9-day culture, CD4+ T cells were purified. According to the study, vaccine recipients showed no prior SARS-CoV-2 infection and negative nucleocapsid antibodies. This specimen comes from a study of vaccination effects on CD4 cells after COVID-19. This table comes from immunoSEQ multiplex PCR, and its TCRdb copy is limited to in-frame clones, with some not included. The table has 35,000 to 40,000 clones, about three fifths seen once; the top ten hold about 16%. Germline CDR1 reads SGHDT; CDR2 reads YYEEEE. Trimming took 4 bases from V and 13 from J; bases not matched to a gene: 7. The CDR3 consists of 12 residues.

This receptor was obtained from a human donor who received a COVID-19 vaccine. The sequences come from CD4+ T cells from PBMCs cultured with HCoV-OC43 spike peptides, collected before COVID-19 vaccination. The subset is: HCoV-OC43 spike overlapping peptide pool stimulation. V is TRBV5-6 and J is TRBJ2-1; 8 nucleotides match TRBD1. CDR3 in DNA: TGTGCCAGCAGCGAGGGGACAGGCACCCAGTTCTTC. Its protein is CASSEGTGTQFF.